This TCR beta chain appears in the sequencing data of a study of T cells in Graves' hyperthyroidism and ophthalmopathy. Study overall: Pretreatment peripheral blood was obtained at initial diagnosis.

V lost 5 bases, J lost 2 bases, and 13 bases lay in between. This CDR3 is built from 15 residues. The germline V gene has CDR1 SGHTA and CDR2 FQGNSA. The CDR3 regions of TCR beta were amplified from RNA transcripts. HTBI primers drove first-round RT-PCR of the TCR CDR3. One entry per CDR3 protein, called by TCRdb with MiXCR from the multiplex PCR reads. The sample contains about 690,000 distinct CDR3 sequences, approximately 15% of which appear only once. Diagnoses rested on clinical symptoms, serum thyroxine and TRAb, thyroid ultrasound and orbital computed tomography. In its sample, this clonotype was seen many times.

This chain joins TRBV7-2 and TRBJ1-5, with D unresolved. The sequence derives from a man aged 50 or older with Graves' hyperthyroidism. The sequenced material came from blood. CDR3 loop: CASSRYNSGNQPQHF. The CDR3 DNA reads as TGTGCCAGCAGCCGTTATAATAGTGGCAATCAGCCCCAGCATTTT.